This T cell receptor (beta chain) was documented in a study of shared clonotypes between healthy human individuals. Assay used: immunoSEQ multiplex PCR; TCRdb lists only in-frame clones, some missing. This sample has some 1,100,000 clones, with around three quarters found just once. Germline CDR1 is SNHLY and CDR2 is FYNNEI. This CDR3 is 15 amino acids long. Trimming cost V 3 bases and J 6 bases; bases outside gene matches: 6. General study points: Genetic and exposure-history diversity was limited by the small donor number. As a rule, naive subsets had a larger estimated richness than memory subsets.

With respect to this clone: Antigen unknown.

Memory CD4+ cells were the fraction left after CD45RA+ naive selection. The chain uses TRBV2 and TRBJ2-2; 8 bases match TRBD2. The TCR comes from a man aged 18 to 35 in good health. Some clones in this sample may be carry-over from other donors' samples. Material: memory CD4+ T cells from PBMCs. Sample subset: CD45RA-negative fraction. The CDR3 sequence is CASSELAGLAGELFF. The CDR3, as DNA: TGTGCCAGCAGTGAGTTAGCGGGATTGGCCGGGGAGCTGTTTTTT. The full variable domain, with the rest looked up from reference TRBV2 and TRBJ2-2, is EPEVTQTPSHQVTQMGQEVILRCVPISNHLYFYWYRQILGQKVEFLVSFYNNEISEKSEIFDDQFSVERPDGSNFTLKIRSTKLEDSAMYFCASSELAGLAGELFFGEGSRLTVL.